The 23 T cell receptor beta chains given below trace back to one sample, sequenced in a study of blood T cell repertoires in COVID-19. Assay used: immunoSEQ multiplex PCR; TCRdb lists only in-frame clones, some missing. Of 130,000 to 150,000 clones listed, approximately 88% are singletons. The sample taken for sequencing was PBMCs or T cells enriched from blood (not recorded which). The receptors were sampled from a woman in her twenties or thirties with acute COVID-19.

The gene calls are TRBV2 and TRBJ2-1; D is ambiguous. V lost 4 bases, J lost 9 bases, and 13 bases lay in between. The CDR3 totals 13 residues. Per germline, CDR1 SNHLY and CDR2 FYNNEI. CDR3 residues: CASSGRQRGEQFF. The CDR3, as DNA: TGTGCCAGCAGTGGCCGCCAGAGAGGTGAGCAGTTCTTC.

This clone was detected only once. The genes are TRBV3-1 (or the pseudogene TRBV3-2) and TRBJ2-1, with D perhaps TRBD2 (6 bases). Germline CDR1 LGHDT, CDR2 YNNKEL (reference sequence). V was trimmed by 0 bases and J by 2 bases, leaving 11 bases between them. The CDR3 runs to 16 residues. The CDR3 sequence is CASSQDPGVTYNEQFF. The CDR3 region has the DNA TGTGCCAGCAGCCAAGATCCGGGAGTAACCTACAATGAGCAGTTCTTC.

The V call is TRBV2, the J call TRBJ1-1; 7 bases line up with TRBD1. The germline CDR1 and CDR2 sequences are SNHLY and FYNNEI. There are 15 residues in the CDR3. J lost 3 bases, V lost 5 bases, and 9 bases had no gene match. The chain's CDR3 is CASSSMTGSHTEAFF. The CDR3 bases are TGTGCCAGCAGTTCTATGACAGGGTCGCACACTGAAGCTTTCTTT. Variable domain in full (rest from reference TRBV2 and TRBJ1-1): EPEVTQTPSHQVTQMGQEVILRCVPISNHLYFYWYRQILGQKVEFLVSFYNNEISEKSEIFDDQFSVERPDGSNFTLKIRSTKLEDSAMYFCASSSMTGSHTEAFFGQGTRLTVV.

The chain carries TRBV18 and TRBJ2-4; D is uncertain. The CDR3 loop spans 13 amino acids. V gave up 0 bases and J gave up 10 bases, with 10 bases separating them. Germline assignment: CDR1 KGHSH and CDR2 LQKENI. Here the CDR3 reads CASSPPTMSIQYF. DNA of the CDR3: TGTGCCAGCTCACCACCCACTATGAGTATTCAGTACTTC.

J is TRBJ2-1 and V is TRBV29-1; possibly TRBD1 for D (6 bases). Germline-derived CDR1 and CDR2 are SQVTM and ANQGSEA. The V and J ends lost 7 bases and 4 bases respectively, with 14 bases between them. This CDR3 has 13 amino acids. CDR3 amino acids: CSAEWTVYNEQFF. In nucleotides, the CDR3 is TGCAGCGCCGAGTGGACAGTTTACAATGAGCAGTTCTTC.

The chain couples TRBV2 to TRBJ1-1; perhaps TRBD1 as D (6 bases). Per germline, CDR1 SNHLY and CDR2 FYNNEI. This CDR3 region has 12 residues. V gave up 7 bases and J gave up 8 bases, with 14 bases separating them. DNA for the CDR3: TGTGCCAGCACTCAAAGGCAGGGGGAAGCTTTCTTT. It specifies CASTQRQGEAFF.

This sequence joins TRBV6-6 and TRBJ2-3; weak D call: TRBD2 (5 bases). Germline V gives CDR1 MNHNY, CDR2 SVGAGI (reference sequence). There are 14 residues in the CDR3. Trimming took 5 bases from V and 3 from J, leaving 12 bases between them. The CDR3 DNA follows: TGTGCCAGCAGTCACGGGGTGGGGACAGATACGCAGTATTTT. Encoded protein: CASSHGVGTDTQYF.

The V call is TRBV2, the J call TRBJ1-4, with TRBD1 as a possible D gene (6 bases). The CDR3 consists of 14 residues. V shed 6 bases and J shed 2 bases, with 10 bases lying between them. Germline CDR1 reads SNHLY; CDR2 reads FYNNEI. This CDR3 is CASSIQGTNEKLFF. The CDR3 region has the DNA TGTGCCAGCAGCATACAGGGCACTAATGAAAAACTGTTTTTT.

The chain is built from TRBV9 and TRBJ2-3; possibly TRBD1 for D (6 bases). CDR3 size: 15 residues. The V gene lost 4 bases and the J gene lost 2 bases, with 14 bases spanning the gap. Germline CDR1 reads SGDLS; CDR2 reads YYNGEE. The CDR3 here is CASSTQGRSTDTQYF. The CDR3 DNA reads TGTGCCAGCAGCACGCAGGGGCGATCCACAGATACGCAGTATTTT.

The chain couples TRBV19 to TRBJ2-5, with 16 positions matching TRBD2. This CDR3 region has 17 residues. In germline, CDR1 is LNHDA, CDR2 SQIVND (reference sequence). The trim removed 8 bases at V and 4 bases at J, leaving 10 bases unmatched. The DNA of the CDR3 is TGTGCCAGTGATTCTGGGGGACTAGCGGGAGGGGGAGAGACCCAGTACTTC. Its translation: CASDSGGLAGGGETQYF.

The CDR3 DNA follows: TGTGCCTGGACTGTCCAGGTGATCGCTGAAGCTTTCTTT. Its protein is CAWTVQVIAEAFF. This chain uses TRBV30 with TRBJ1-1; D is uncertain. Trimming shortened V by 4 bases and J by 6 bases, and 15 bases separated the two germline ends. CDR3 length equals 13 residues. Germline V gives CDR1 GTSNPN, CDR2 SVGIG (reference sequence).

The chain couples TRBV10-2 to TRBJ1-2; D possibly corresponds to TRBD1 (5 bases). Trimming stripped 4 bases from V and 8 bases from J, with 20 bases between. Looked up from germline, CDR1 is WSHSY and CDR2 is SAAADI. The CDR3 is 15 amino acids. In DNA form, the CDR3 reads TGCGCCAGCAGTGTGGCTCCAAGCAGGGTGGGCGGCTACACCTTC. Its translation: CASSVAPSRVGGYTF.

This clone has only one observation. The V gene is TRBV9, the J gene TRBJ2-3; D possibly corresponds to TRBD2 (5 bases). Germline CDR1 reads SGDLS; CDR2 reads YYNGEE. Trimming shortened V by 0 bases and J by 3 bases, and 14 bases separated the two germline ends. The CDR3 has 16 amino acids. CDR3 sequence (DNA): TGTGCCAGCAGCGTAGGACCGTCTGAGGGAACAGATACGCAGTATTTT. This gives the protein CASSVGPSEGTDTQYF.

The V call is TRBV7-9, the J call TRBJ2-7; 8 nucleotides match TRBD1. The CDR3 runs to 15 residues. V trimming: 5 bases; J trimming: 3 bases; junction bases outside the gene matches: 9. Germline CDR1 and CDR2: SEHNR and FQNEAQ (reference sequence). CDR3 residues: CASSPGGGLNYEQYF. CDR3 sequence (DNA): TGTGCCAGCAGCCCAGGGGGCGGATTAAACTACGAGCAGTACTTC. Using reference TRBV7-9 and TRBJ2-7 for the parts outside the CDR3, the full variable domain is DTGVSQNPRHKITKRGQNVTFRCDPISEHNRLYWYRQTLGQGPEFLTYFQNEAQLEKSRLLSDRFSAERPKGSFSTLEIQRTEQGDSAMYLCASSPGGGLNYEQYFGPGTRLTVT.

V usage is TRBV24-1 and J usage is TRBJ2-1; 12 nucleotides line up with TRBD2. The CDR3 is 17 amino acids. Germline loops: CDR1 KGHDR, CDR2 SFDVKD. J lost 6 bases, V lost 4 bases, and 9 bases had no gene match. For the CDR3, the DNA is TGTGCCACCAGTGACTTCTCCGGACTAGCGGGACGCAATGAGCAGTTCTTC. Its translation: CATSDFSGLAGRNEQFF.

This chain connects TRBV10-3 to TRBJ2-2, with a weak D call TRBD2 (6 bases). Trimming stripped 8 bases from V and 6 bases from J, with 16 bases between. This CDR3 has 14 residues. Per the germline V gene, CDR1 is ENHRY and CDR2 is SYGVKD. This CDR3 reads CAILSGSFAGELFF. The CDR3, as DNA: TGTGCCATCCTTAGCGGTTCCTTCGCCGGGGAGCTGTTTTTT.

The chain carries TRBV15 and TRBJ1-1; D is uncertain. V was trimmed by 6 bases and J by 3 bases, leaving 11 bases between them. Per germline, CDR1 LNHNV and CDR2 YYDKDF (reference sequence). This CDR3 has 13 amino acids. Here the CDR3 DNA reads TGTGCCACCAGGAGGGCCGTCGACACTGAAGCTTTCTTT. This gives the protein CATRRAVDTEAFF.

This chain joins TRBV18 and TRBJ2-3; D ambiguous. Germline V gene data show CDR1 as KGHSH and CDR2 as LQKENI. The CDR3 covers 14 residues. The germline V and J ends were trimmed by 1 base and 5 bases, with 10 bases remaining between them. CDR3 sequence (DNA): TGTGCCAGCTCACCACACCCCTACGAAGATACGCAGTATTTT. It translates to CASSPHPYEDTQYF.

The CDR3 spells CASSQALSGSSGWTDTQYF. In nucleotides, the CDR3 is TGCGCCAGCAGCCAAGCTCTCAGCGGGAGCTCGGGATGGACAGATACGCAGTATTTT. V and J are TRBV4-1 and TRBJ2-3; 8 bases fit TRBD2. Germline V gives CDR1 MGHRA, CDR2 YSYEKL. J was trimmed by 3 bases and V by 1 base; bases with no gene match: 15. The CDR3 runs to 19 residues.

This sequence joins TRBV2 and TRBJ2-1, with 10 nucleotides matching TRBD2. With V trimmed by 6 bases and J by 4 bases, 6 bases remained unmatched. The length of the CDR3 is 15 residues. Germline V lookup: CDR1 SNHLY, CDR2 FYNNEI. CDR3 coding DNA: TGTGCCAGCAGGAGCGGGAGGGCCTCTTACAATGAGCAGTTCTTC. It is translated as CASRSGRASYNEQFF.

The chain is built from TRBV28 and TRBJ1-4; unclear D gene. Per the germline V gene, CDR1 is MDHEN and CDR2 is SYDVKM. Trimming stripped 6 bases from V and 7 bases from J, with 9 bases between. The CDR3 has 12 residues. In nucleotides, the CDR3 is TGTGCCAGCAGGGTATTCGGTGAAAAACTGTTTTTT. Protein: CASRVFGEKLFF.

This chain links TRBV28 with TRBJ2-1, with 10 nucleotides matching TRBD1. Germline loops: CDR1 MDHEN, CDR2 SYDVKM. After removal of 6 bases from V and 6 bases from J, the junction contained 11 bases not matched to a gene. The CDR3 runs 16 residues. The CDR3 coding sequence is TGTGCCAGCAGCTCCCACATGGGACAGGGGTTCAATGAGCAGTTCTTC. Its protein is CASSSHMGQGFNEQFF.

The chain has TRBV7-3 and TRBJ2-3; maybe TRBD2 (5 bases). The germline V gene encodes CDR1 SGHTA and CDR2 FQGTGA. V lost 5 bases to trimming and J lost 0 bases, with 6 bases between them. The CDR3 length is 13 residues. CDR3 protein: CASSEGSTDTQYF. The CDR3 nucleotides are TGTGCCAGCAGCGAGGGAAGCACAGATACGCAGTATTTT.